This is a list of T cell receptor beta chains from one sample in a study of T cell responses to AZD1222 COVID-19 vaccine. Sequenced by immunoSEQ multiplex PCR; TCRdb stores in-frame clones only, minus some. The sample records 120,000 or so clones, 81% being singletons. Specimen: peripheral blood, collected on day 0 of AZD1222 vaccination. Every receptor here comes from an adult in good health. Each CDR3 is given with its conserved first and last residue. A D gene is named only where the DNA matches it firmly. A clone size is listed for some rows: how often the clone was seen (once, few, many), or a class if it is expanded.

j_gene	v_gene	abundance	d_gene	CDR3nt	CDR3aa
TRBJ2-6	TRBV5-5	.	.	TGTACCAGCAGTCTAGTTTTAAGATCTGGGGCCAACGTCCTGACTTTC	CTSSLVLRSGANVLTF
TRBJ1-2	TRBV19	.	TRBD1	TGTGCCAGTAGCACCCCGGGACAGAACTATGGCTACACCTTC	CASSTPGQNYGYTF
TRBJ2-2	TRBV9	.	TRBD2	TGTGCCAGCAGCGTAGCTAGCGGGGGCCTAATGAACACCGGGGAGCTGTTTTTT	CASSVASGGLMNTGELFF
TRBJ2-1	TRBV7-2	few	TRBD2	TGTGCCAGCAGTTATAGCGGGGGGTACGACAATGAGCAGTTCTTC	CASSYSGGYDNEQFF
TRBJ1-1	TRBV7-9	.	.	TGTGCCAGCAGAAGGCACGGGAACACTGAAGCTTTCTTT	CASRRHGNTEAFF
TRBJ1-4	TRBV4-1	.	.	TGCGCCAGCAGCCACAGTGACAGAAGGGGTAATGAAAAACTGTTTTTT	CASSHSDRRGNEKLFF
TRBJ1-3	TRBV2	.	.	TGTGCCAGCAAGGCAGGCTCTGGAAACACCATATATTTT	CASKAGSGNTIYF
TRBJ1-2	TRBV5-1	few	TRBD1	TGCGCCAGCGGGACCTCGACAGGGGACTATGGCTACACCTTC	CASGTSTGDYGYTF
TRBJ1-3	TRBV18	.	.	TGTGCCAGCTCATTCGCCGGGACTCCGTTCTCTGGAAACACCATATATTTT	CASSFAGTPFSGNTIYF
TRBJ2-1	TRBV29-1	.	.	TGCAGCGTTCGGGGATTAACCGGCTATGAGCAGTTCTTC	CSVRGLTGYEQFF
TRBJ2-3	TRBV28	.	TRBD2	TGTGCCAGCAGTTTATATCTAGCGGGAGGACGAGATACGCAGTATTTT	CASSLYLAGGRDTQYF
TRBJ2-2	TRBV5-1	.	.	TGCGCCAGCAATTCGGGCAGGAACACCGGGGAGCTGTTTTTT	CASNSGRNTGELFF
TRBJ1-2	TRBV28	.	.	TGTGCCAGCAGTTTGGAGCAGCTCCGACCCTACTTC	CASSLEQLRPYF
TRBJ2-7	TRBV7-9	.	.	TGTGCCAGCAGCCCCGAAGGCAACGAGCAGTACTTC	CASSPEGNEQYF
TRBJ2-7	TRBV27	.	TRBD2	TGTGCCAGCAGTTTATCATCTAGCGGAGACTACGAGCAGTACTTC	CASSLSSSGDYEQYF
TRBJ1-2	TRBV2	.	TRBD1	TGTGCCAGCAGCGGCACGGACAGGCTAGGCTATGGCTACACCTTC	CASSGTDRLGYGYTF
TRBJ1-2	TRBV2	.	.	TGTGCCAGCAGTACCGACGGAGCCGTCGGCTATGGCTACACCTTC	CASSTDGAVGYGYTF
TRBJ2-3	TRBV12-2	.	.	TGTGCAAGTCGCCCCGTTCTAGTGAAGGGCGCAACCAGCACAGATACGCAGTATTTT	CASRPVLVKGATSTDTQYF
TRBJ2-5	TRBV18	.	.	TGTGCCAGCTCACCAAGGACAACGCAAGAGACCCAGTACTTC	CASSPRTTQETQYF
TRBJ2-2	TRBV6-5	.	TRBD2	TGTGCCAGCAGTAGTCCCGGGGGGAGGGCCGGGGAGCTGTTTTTT	CASSSPGGRAGELFF
TRBJ1-5	TRBV21-1	.	.	TGTGCCAGCAGCACGAAATGCAATCAGCCCCAGCATTTT	CASSTKCNQPQHF
TRBJ1-3	TRBV3-1/TRBV3-2	.	.	TGTGCCAGCAGCCAAGAAGGGGGTAGCTCTGGAAACACCATATATTTT	CASSQEGGSSGNTIYF
TRBJ2-2	TRBV2	many	.	TGTGCCAGCAGTGTATGGGGGACCGGGGAGCTGTTTTTT	CASSVWGTGELFF
TRBJ1-5	TRBV28	.	.	TGTGCCAGCAGTCGGAGCAATCAGCCCCAGCATTTT	CASSRSNQPQHF
TRBJ1-2	TRBV9	.	.	TGTGCCAGCAGCGTCGACGGACCCCTGGGCTATGGCTACACCTTC	CASSVDGPLGYGYTF
TRBJ1-2	TRBV6-5	few	.	TGTGCCAGCAGGACAGGTCCCCTCGGCTATGGCTACACCTTC	CASRTGPLGYGYTF
TRBJ1-2	TRBV5-1	once	.	TGCGCCAGCAGCTTGGAACCAGGGGTGAACTATGGCTACACCTTC	CASSLEPGVNYGYTF
TRBJ1-1	TRBV24-1	once	.	TGTGCCACCAGTGATGGGGTCGGAACCGACGCTTTCTTT	CATSDGVGTDAFF
TRBJ1-3	TRBV5-1	.	.	TGCGCCAGCAGCTTGGTGGGTGGCTCTGGAAACACCATATATTTT	CASSLVGGSGNTIYF
TRBJ2-1	TRBV6-2/TRBV6-3	.	TRBD1	TGTGCCAGCAGTACGGACAGGACAACTAATGAGCAGTTCTTC	CASSTDRTTNEQFF
TRBJ2-5	TRBV27	.	TRBD2	TGTGCCAGCAGTGGCCCCGGACGGGGAGGGTGGACCCAGTACTTC	CASSGPGRGGWTQYF